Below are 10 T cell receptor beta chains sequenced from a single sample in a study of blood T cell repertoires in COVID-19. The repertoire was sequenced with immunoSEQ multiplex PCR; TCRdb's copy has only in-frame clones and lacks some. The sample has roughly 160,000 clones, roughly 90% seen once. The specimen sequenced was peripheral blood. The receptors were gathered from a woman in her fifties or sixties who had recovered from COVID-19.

The DNA of the CDR3 is TGCAGCGTTACAGGGACAGGGGGCTATGGCTACACCTTC. This encodes CSVTGTGGYGYTF. The V and J genes are TRBV29-1 and TRBJ1-2, with 11 positions matching TRBD1. With 5 bases clipped from V and 4 bases from J, the junction kept 3 bases outside the gene matches. Germline CDR1 and CDR2: SQVTM and ANQGSEA. The CDR3 extends over 13 amino acids.

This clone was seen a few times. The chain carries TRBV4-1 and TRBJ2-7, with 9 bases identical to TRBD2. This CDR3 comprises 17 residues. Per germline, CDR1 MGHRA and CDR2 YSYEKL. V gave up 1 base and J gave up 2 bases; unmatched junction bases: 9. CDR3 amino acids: CASSQVGLAGITYEQYF. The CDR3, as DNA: TGCGCCAGCAGCCAAGTGGGGCTAGCGGGAATAACCTACGAGCAGTACTTC.

CDR3 in amino acids: CASSSIGRGLARNEQFF. CDR3 nucleotides: TGTGCCAGCAGCTCAATAGGAAGAGGACTAGCGAGGAATGAGCAGTTCTTC. The chain combines TRBV11-2 with TRBJ2-1, with TRBD2 identical over 9 bases. CDR1 and CDR2 from the germline V gene are SGHAT and FQNNGV. CDR3 size: 17 residues. With V trimmed by 4 bases and J by 7 bases, 14 bases remained unmatched.

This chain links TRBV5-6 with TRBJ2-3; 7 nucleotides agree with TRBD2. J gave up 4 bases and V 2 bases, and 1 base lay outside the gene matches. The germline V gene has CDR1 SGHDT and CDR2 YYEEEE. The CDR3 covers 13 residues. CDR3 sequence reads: CASSFGGSDTQYF. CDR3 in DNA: TGTGCCAGCAGCTTCGGGGGGTCAGATACGCAGTATTTT.

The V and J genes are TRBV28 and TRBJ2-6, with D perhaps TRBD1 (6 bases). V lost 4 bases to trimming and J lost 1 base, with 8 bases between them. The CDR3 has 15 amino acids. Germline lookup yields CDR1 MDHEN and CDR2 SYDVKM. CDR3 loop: CASSSTGSGANVLTF. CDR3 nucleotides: TGTGCCAGCAGTTCCACAGGGTCTGGGGCCAACGTCCTGACTTTC. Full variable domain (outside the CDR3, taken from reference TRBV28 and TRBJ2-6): DVKVTQSSRYLVKRTGEKVFLECVQDMDHENMFWYRQDPGLGLRLIYFSYDVKMKEKGDIPEGYSVSREKKERFSLILESASTNQTSMYLCASSSTGSGANVLTFGAGSRLTVL.

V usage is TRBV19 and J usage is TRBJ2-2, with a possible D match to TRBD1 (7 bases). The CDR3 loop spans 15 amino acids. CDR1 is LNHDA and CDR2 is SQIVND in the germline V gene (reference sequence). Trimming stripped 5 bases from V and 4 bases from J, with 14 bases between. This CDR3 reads CASSGGGVFTGELFF. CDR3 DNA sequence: TGTGCCAGTAGTGGAGGGGGCGTATTCACCGGGGAGCTGTTTTTT.

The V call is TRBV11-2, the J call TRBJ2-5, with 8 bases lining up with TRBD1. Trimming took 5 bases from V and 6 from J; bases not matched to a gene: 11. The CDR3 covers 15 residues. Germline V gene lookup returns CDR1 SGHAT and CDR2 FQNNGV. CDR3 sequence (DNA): TGTGCCAGCAGCCCGACGGACAGGGAAGGACAGACCCAGTACTTC. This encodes CASSPTDREGQTQYF.

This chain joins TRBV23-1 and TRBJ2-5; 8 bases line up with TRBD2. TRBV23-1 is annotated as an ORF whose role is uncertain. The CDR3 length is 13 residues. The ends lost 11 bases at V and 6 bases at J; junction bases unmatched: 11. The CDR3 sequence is CAPPGGRKKTQYF. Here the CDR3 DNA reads TGCGCCCCCCCGGGAGGGAGGAAAAAGACCCAGTACTTC.

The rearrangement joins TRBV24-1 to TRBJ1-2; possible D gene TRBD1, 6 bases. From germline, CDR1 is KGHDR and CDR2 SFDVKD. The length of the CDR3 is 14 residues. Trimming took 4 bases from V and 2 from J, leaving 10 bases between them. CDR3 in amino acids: CATSETGQNYGYTF. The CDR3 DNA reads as TGTGCCACCAGTGAGACCGGACAGAACTATGGCTACACCTTC.

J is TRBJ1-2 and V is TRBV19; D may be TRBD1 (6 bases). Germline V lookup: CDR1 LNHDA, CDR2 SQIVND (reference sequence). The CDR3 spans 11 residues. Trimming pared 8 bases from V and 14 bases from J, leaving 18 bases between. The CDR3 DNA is TGTGCCAGTGAGGGCGTAGACAGGCGGACCTTC. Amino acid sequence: CASEGVDRRTF.